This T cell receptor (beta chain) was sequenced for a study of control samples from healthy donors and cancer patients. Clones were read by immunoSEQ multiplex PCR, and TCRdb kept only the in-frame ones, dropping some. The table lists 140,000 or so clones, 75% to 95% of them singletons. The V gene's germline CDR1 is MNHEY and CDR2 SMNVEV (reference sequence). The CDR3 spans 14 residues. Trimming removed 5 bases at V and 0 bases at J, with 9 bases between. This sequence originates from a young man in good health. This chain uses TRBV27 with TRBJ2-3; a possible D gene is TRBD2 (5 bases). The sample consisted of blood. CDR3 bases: TGTGCCAGCAGTCAGCGGACTAGCACAGATACGCAGTATTTT. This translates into CASSQRTSTDTQYF.